What follows describes a single T cell receptor (beta chain). Original processing methods: Reference gene primer amplification gave nucleated cell count estimates. Generated by immunoSEQ multiplex PCR, the TCRdb table keeps only in-frame clones and is missing some. That table gives V, J and clone size, and the DNA gave D and trimming. The sample contains a few hundred thousand clones, about 81% of which appear only once. The CDR3 length is 13 residues. Germline V gene data show CDR1 as SGHDT and CDR2 as YYEEEE. V dropped 7 bases and J dropped 9; count of bases not matched to a gene: 11. This entry comes from a study of blood T cell repertoires in COVID-19. The participants were between roughly 18 and 89 years old and came from roughly 25 US areas. Participant-reported clinical history was the basis for cohort assignment. Among Cohort 3 donors, those recovered had two negative PCRs, clearance, or symptom resolution.

The chain carries TRBV5-6 and TRBJ2-5; 8 bases align to TRBD2. Sequenced sample: PBMCs or T cells enriched from blood (not recorded which). This sequence was found in a man aged 40-55 years who had recovered from COVID-19. The CDR3 region is CASASGSPGSQYF. DNA for the CDR3: TGTGCCAGCGCCAGCGGGAGCCCCGGGTCCCAGTACTTC.